The 30 T cell receptor beta chains reported below all come from one sample, sequenced in a study of blood T cell repertoires in COVID-19. The assay was immunoSEQ multiplex PCR, and TCRdb's table has in-frame clones only and misses some. The repertoire consists of around 180,000 clones, with more than 75% occurring once and the leading ten covering roughly 2.6%. The sequencing sample was made of peripheral blood. Source of these receptors: a man in his forties with active or convalescent COVID-19.

The chain uses TRBV27 and TRBJ1-1; D is perhaps TRBD1 (5 bases). The germline CDR1 and CDR2 sequences are MNHEY and SMNVEV (reference sequence). The V end lost 5 bases, the J end lost 1 base, and 17 bases lay between the germline ends. The CDR3 covers 16 residues. The CDR3 loop reads CASSRVWQGRNTEAFF. The DNA for the CDR3 is TGTGCCAGCAGTCGAGTGTGGCAGGGAAGGAACACTGAAGCTTTCTTT.

This chain joins TRBV27 and TRBJ1-1, with D possibly being TRBD1 (5 bases). V was shortened by 4 bases and J by 8 bases, with 17 bases between the two germline ends. The CDR3 extends over 14 amino acids. From germline, CDR1 is MNHEY and CDR2 SMNVEV (reference sequence). CDR3 in amino acids: CASSSSIRQGEAFF. DNA of the CDR3: TGTGCCAGCAGTTCCTCTATCAGGCAGGGAGAAGCTTTCTTT.

The chain has TRBV19 and TRBJ1-5; D gene uncertain. The CDR3 sequence is 15 residues long. Trimming left V 4 bases short and J 0 bases short, with 10 bases between. Germline CDR1 reads LNHDA; CDR2 reads SQIVND (reference sequence). CDR3 residues: CASSTPHHSNQPQHF. CDR3 sequence (DNA): TGTGCCAGTAGTACCCCACACCATAGCAATCAGCCCCAGCATTTT. Full variable domain (missing parts from reference TRBV19 and TRBJ1-5): DGGITQSPKYLFRKEGQNVTLSCEQNLNHDAMYWYRQDPGQGLRLIYYSQIVNDFQKGDIAEGYSVSREKKESFPLTVTSAQKNPTAFYLCASSTPHHSNQPQHFGDGTRLSIL.

This clone has more than one count but fewer than ten. The rearrangement links TRBV28 to TRBJ2-3, with 10 bases fitting TRBD2. CDR1 MDHEN and CDR2 SYDVKM come from the germline V gene. This CDR3 region has 16 residues. V shed 6 bases and J 14 bases; nucleotides not matched to a gene: 20. The CDR3: CASRPHGKRGGQSMYF. DNA for the CDR3: TGTGCCAGCAGGCCCCACGGGAAGCGGGGGGGCCAGAGTATGTATTTT.

The chain joins TRBV7-2 to TRBJ1-4; 8 nucleotides line up with TRBD1. This CDR3 region has 15 residues. CDR1 and CDR2 (germline): SGHTA, FQGNSA. Germline trimming cut 5 bases from V and 8 bases from J; bases unmatched to any gene: 10. CDR3 sequence: CASSPVGQGVEKLFF. As DNA, the CDR3 is TGTGCCAGCAGCCCTGTCGGACAGGGTGTAGAAAAACTGTTTTTT.

This sequence joins TRBV30 and TRBJ1-3, with TRBD1 matching over 9 bases. Germline CDR1 reads GTSNPN; CDR2 reads SVGIG (reference sequence). Trimming took 0 bases from V and 4 from J; bases not matched to a gene: 1. The CDR3 has 14 amino acids. CDR3 loop: CAWSVTGGGNTIYF. The DNA for the CDR3 is TGTGCCTGGAGTGTGACAGGGGGGGGAAACACCATATATTTT. The full variable domain, its missing parts supplied by reference TRBV30 and TRBJ1-3, is SQTIHQWPATLVQPVGSPLSLECTVEGTSNPNLYWYRQAAGRGLQLLFYSVGIGQISSEVPQNLSASRPQDRQFILSSKKLLLSDSGFYLCAWSVTGGGNTIYFGEGSWLTVV.

This clone was seen only once. The V and J genes are TRBV2 and TRBJ1-1, with TRBD1 identical over 9 bases. The length of the CDR3 is 14 residues. The germline V gene has CDR1 SNHLY and CDR2 FYNNEI. Trimming removed 3 bases from V and 5 bases from J; junction bases left unmatched: 4. The CDR3: CASSDTGGGTEAFF. In DNA, the CDR3 is TGTGCCAGCAGTGATACAGGGGGCGGGACTGAAGCTTTCTTT.

This clone was seen a handful of times. The same CDR3 is also encoded by other DNA sequences in this sample. The chain employs TRBV6-2 or TRBV6-3 and TRBJ1-1; D call uncertain. The V gene's germline CDR1 is MNHEY and CDR2 SVGEGT. The ends were cut back, 2 bases at V and 2 bases at J, with 3 bases in the middle. The CDR3 length is 12 residues. CDR3 sequence: CASSYTNTEAFF. CDR3 in DNA: TGTGCCAGCAGTTACACAAACACTGAAGCTTTCTTT.

For the CDR3, the DNA is TGCGCCAGCAGCTTAGGCGCTAGCGGGGGGGCCGGTGAGCAGTTCTTC. This translates into CASSLGASGGAGEQFF. J is TRBJ2-1 and V is TRBV5-1, with 12 bases matching TRBD2. CDR3 length equals 16 residues. Germline values: CDR1 SGHRS, CDR2 YFSETQ. Trimming cost V 2 bases and J 9 bases; bases outside gene matches: 9. The full variable domain, completed using reference TRBV5-1 and TRBJ2-1, is KAGVTQTPRYLIKTRGQQVTLSCSPISGHRSVSWYQQTPGQGLQFLFEYFSETQRNKGNFPGRFSGRQFSNSRSEMNVSTLELGDSALYLCASSLGASGGAGEQFFGPGTRLTVL.

The genes are TRBV10-2 and TRBJ1-2; no clear D gene. Trimming stripped 0 bases from V and 7 bases from J, with 6 bases between. Germline V gene data show CDR1 as WSHSY and CDR2 as SAAADI. The CDR3 runs to 12 residues. CDR3 protein: CASSESRAGYTF. CDR3 in DNA: TGCGCCAGCAGTGAGTCGAGGGCTGGCTACACCTTC.

This clone was seen only once. The V and J genes are TRBV6-5 and TRBJ1-1; perhaps TRBD1 as D (6 bases). The germline V and J ends were trimmed by 10 bases and 3 bases, with 15 bases remaining between them. This CDR3 is built from 13 residues. CDR1 is MNHEY and CDR2 is SVGAGI in the germline V gene. CDR3 DNA: TGTGCCACCCAGCGGGGGCGCGACACTGAAGCTTTCTTT. This sequence encodes CATQRGRDTEAFF.

The chain combines TRBV2 with TRBJ1-1, with D maybe TRBD1 (6 bases). The germline V gene encodes CDR1 SNHLY and CDR2 FYNNEI. The CDR3 is 13 residues long. The V end was cut by 7 bases, the J end by 1 base, with 10 bases between. The CDR3 loop reads CASTQGPNTEAFF. CDR3 DNA: TGTGCCAGCACGCAGGGGCCGAACACTGAAGCTTTCTTT.

The chain has TRBV28 and TRBJ2-6; no clear D. Germline CDR1 is MDHEN and CDR2 is SYDVKM. With 6 bases removed from V and 3 bases from J, the gap between germline ends came to 21 bases. The CDR3 runs 18 residues. The CDR3 here is CASSRVLVPKVGANVLTF. The CDR3 region has the DNA TGTGCCAGCAGCCGGGTCCTTGTCCCAAAGGTTGGGGCCAACGTCCTGACTTTC.

The V and J genes are TRBV28 and TRBJ1-1; D is unresolved. Per germline, CDR1 MDHEN and CDR2 SYDVKM. Trimming stripped 6 bases from V and 3 bases from J, with 5 bases between. The CDR3 sequence is 11 residues long. The CDR3 DNA reads as TGTGCCAGCAGGAGGTACACTGAAGCTTTCTTT. The encoded protein is CASRRYTEAFF.

The J gene is TRBJ1-3, the V gene TRBV2, with 8 nucleotides matching TRBD1. Germline lookup yields CDR1 SNHLY and CDR2 FYNNEI. This CDR3 is built from 14 residues. The V gene end was trimmed by 6 bases and the J gene end by 0 bases; junction bases not matched to a gene: 1. The CDR3 region has the DNA TGTGCCAGCAGGGACAGGGCCTCTGGAAACACCATATATTTT. Translating it yields CASRDRASGNTIYF.

This chain connects TRBV19 to TRBJ1-5, with TRBD1 identical over 7 bases. Germline trimming cut 6 bases from V and 11 bases from J; bases unmatched to any gene: 7. CDR3 length equals 12 residues. In germline, CDR1 is LNHDA, CDR2 SQIVND (reference sequence). In DNA form, the CDR3 reads TGTGCCAGTAGCCCCCCCGGACAGGCCCAGCATTTT. This gives the protein CASSPPGQAQHF.

The chain carries TRBV12-5 and TRBJ1-1; 7 bases align to TRBD1. Per the germline V gene, CDR1 is LGHNT and CDR2 is FRNRAP. The CDR3 extends over 18 amino acids. V gave up 0 bases and J gave up 1 base; unmatched junction bases: 11. The DNA for the CDR3 is TGTGCTAGTGGTTTGGTCGTATCCCGGGACAGTCGGAACACTGAAGCTTTCTTT. This gives the protein CASGLVVSRDSRNTEAFF.

V is TRBV5-4 and J is TRBJ2-2, with 10 bases lining up with TRBD2. The germline V gene encodes CDR1 SGHNT and CDR2 YYREEE (reference sequence). This CDR3 comprises 15 residues. The junction had 4 bases not matched to a gene; V was cut back by 3 bases and J by 5 bases. CDR3 DNA: TGTGCCAGCAGCTCTAGCGGGGGTAGGACCGGGGAGCTGTTTTTT. Protein product: CASSSSGGRTGELFF. Supplemented by reference TRBV5-4 and TRBJ2-2, the full variable domain reads ETGVTQSPTHLIKTRGQQVTLRCSSQSGHNTVSWYQQALGQGPQFIFQYYREEENGRGNFPPRFSGLQFPNYSSELNVNALELDDSALYLCASSSSGGRTGELFFGEGSRLTVL.

The chain has TRBV7-8 and TRBJ1-2, with 10 bases fitting TRBD1. From germline, CDR1 is SGHVS and CDR2 FQNEAQ. V was pared by 1 base and J by 7 bases, with 9 bases of the junction left unmatched. This CDR3 has 16 residues. The CDR3 reads CASSLGRRDRGGGYTF. In DNA, the CDR3 is TGTGCCAGCAGCTTAGGGCGCCGGGACAGGGGTGGTGGCTACACCTTC. The complete variable domain, with remaining parts taken from reference TRBV7-8 and TRBJ1-2, reads GAGVSQSPRYKVAKRGQDVALRCDPISGHVSLFWYQQALGQGPEFLTYFQNEAQLDKSGLPSDRFFAERPEGSVSTLKIQRTQQEDSAVYLCASSLGRRDRGGGYTFGSGTRLTVV.

The CDR3 spells CASSEDPGGFGNSPLHF. The CDR3 nucleotides are TGTGCCAGCAGTGAGGATCCAGGGGGCTTCGGTAATTCACCCCTCCACTTT. V gene TRBV25-1 combines with J gene TRBJ1-6, with 8 bases matching TRBD1. V trimming: 3 bases; J trimming: 6 bases; junction bases outside the gene matches: 10. Germline V gene sequence: CDR1 MGHDK, CDR2 SYGVNS. This CDR3 is built from 17 residues.

This chain uses TRBV3-1 (or the pseudogene TRBV3-2) with TRBJ2-7; D perhaps matches TRBD2 (5 bases). Germline CDR1 LGHDT, CDR2 YNNKEL (reference sequence). This CDR3 has 12 amino acids. With 8 bases removed from V and 2 bases from J, the gap between germline ends came to 10 bases. This CDR3 is CASARGPYEQYF. The DNA of the CDR3 is TGTGCCAGCGCCCGAGGGCCCTACGAGCAGTACTTC.

The V and J genes are TRBV27 and TRBJ2-2, with D possibly matching TRBD1 (5 bases). The germline CDR1 and CDR2 sequences are MNHEY and SMNVEV (reference sequence). The length of the CDR3 is 15 residues. The germline V and J ends were trimmed by 1 base and 1 base, with 7 bases remaining between them. The CDR3 DNA follows: TGTGCCAGCAGTTTATTTCAGGGGAACACCGGGGAGCTGTTTTTT. Its protein is CASSLFQGNTGELFF.

The sample holds one count of this clone. CDR3 DNA sequence: TGTGCCAGCAGCAAAGTTTACAGAGACTACGAGCAGTACTTC. Translation gives CASSKVYRDYEQYF. The V call is TRBV21-1, the J call TRBJ2-7; the table's TRBD1 call for D was not verified on the DNA. TRBV21-1 constitutes a pseudogene. This CDR3 region has 14 residues.

The genes are TRBV14 and TRBJ1-3; D gene unclear. Germline lookup yields CDR1 SGHDN and CDR2 FVKESK. The length of the CDR3 is 13 residues. Trimming removed 1 base from V and 4 bases from J, with 5 bases in between. CDR3: CASSQVLGNTIYF. The CDR3 coding sequence is TGTGCCAGCAGCCAAGTATTGGGAAACACCATATATTTT.

The J gene is TRBJ2-2, the V gene TRBV10-3, with 9 bases lining up with TRBD1. Germline lookup yields CDR1 ENHRY and CDR2 SYGVKD. The CDR3 runs 20 residues. The J segment lost 2 bases and the V segment lost 6 bases, leaving 19 bases of the junction unmatched. CDR3 in amino acids: CAIRNPGQGVTGGNTGELFF. Written as DNA, the CDR3 is TGTGCCATCAGAAACCCGGGACAGGGCGTAACGGGAGGCAACACCGGGGAGCTGTTTTTT.

The V and J genes are TRBV7-3 and TRBJ2-1; D perhaps matches TRBD2 (6 bases). Germline V lookup: CDR1 SGHTA, CDR2 FQGTGA. This CDR3 contains 16 residues. V lost 3 bases to trimming and J lost 0 bases, with 12 bases between them. CDR3 amino acids: CASSLEGSSSYNEQFF. In nucleotides, the CDR3 is TGTGCCAGCAGCTTGGAGGGGAGTAGCTCCTACAATGAGCAGTTCTTC. The whole variable domain, remainder taken from reference TRBV7-3 and TRBJ2-1, is GAGVSQTPSNKVTEKGKYVELRCDPISGHTALYWYRQSLGQGPEFLIYFQGTGAADDSGLPNDRFFAVRPEGSVSTLKIQRTERGDSAVYLCASSLEGSSSYNEQFFGPGTRLTVL.

This sequence joins TRBV6-5 and TRBJ2-7; 7 bases align to TRBD1. From germline, CDR1 is MNHEY and CDR2 SVGAGI. The CDR3 consists of 13 residues. V lost 6 bases to trimming and J lost 3 bases; unmatched junction nucleotides: 5. CDR3 amino acids: CASRLAGGYEQYF. The CDR3 DNA follows: TGTGCCAGCAGGTTGGCAGGGGGCTACGAGCAGTACTTC.

This chain links TRBV5-1 with TRBJ2-1, with a tentative D call TRBD2 (5 bases). The germline CDR1 and CDR2 sequences are SGHRS and YFSETQ. This CDR3 is built from 17 residues. V lost 1 base and J 0 bases, leaving 14 bases between the germline ends. CDR3 nucleotide sequence: TGCGCCAGCAGCTTGCTGTTATCCGGGGACTCCTACAATGAGCAGTTCTTC. Translated: CASSLLLSGDSYNEQFF.

The V call is TRBV5-4, the J call TRBJ2-2, with 7 bases identical to TRBD2. CDR3 length equals 13 residues. Germline V gives CDR1 SGHNT, CDR2 YYREEE (reference sequence). Unmatched junction bases numbered 1, after V lost 4 bases and J lost 4 bases. The CDR3 region is CASSPGGTGELFF. In nucleotides, the CDR3 is TGTGCCAGCAGCCCGGGGGGCACCGGGGAGCTGTTTTTT.

V usage is TRBV6-5 and J usage is TRBJ1-5, with 9 bases fitting TRBD1. Germline CDR1 is MNHEY and CDR2 is SVGAGI. The CDR3 has 15 residues. The trim removed 7 bases at V and 4 bases at J, leaving 8 bases unmatched. CDR3 DNA sequence: TGTGCCAGCAATCCGCGGGACAGGGTTAATCAGCCCCAGCATTTT. This gives the protein CASNPRDRVNQPQHF.